Shown below are 14 T cell receptor beta chains from a single sample sequenced in a study of T-cell reconstitution after alpha-beta-depleted transplantation in children (dated by TCRdb to about 2016). This specimen's treatment or condition label, interpreted: allogeneic hematopoietic cell transplantation with graft depleted of TCRalphabeta T cells and CD19 B cells. The library was produced with PCR. Sequencer: Illumina HiSeq 2500. Molecular barcoding was employed in the preparation of TCR libraries, with unique molecular identifiers being used to normalize TCRbeta repertoire quantification. The public reads were reprocessed in TCRdb via fastp at Q25 and MiXCR, keeping in-frame beta chains. Rows with one shared CDR3 protein collapse into an entry with the most common genes and DNA. The sample yields fewer than 700,000 distinct CDR3 sequences; over 10% were counted once. Clones ranked in the top ten supply over 2% of the sample.

The sample here was PBMCs, mostly from graft donor cells, taken 360 days after TCRalphabeta/CD19-depleted stem cell transplant. The receptors were gathered from a male patient aged 5 to 17 who had a stem cell transplant for acute myeloid leukemia, so the T cells may come from the graft donor.

This clonotype was seen a few times. The chain is built from TRBV7-9 and TRBJ2-1; no clear D gene. Germline loops: CDR1 SEHNR, CDR2 FQNEAQ (reference sequence). CDR3 length: 13 amino acids. Trimming took off 3 bases at V and 4 bases at J, with 7 bases between the two ends. The CDR3 here is CASSFQRYNEQFF. Written as DNA, the CDR3 is TGTGCCAGCAGCTTTCAGCGATACAATGAGCAGTTCTTC.

In its sample, this clonotype was seen many times. V gene TRBV6-5 combines with J gene TRBJ2-2, with 10 bases fitting TRBD2. The CDR3 is 17 amino acids. CDR1 and CDR2 from the germline V gene are MNHEY and SVGAGI. V shed 0 bases and J 2 bases; nucleotides not matched to a gene: 3. DNA for the CDR3: TGTGCCAGCAGTTACTCGGGGACTAGCGCTAACACCGGGGAGCTGTTTTTT. Translation gives CASSYSGTSANTGELFF.

The chain carries TRBV19 and TRBJ1-6; tentative D call: TRBD1 (6 bases). The V gene's germline CDR1 is LNHDA and CDR2 SQIVND (reference sequence). V was shortened by 6 bases and J by 5 bases, with 23 bases between the two germline ends. The CDR3 has 18 residues. Here the CDR3 reads CASSRFGTPGPDNSPLHF. CDR3 nucleotides: TGTGCCAGTAGCCGATTCGGGACACCGGGACCAGATAATTCACCCCTCCACTTT.

The chain carries TRBV3-1 and TRBJ2-4, with 7 bases matching TRBD1. Germline V gives CDR1 LGHDT, CDR2 YNNKEL (reference sequence). The CDR3 spans 13 residues. Losses at the gene ends were 4 bases for V and 11 bases for J; bases not matched to a gene: 8. The CDR3 loop reads CASSPGTASLQYF. In DNA, the CDR3 is TGTGCCAGCAGCCCCGGGACAGCTTCCCTTCAGTACTTC.

The table lists this clonotype with a few counts. CDR3 DNA sequence: TGTGCCACCAGCAGAGATCGTCGGGAGGGCGGCTACGAGCAGTACTTC. The encoded protein is CATSRDRREGGYEQYF. The rearrangement links TRBV15 to TRBJ2-7, with 8 bases matching TRBD2. The CDR3 is 16 amino acids. Germline trimming cut 0 bases from V and 3 bases from J; bases unmatched to any gene: 7. Looked up from germline, CDR1 is LNHNV and CDR2 is YYDKDF (reference sequence).

The chain is built from TRBV6-2 or TRBV6-3 and TRBJ2-7; D perhaps matches TRBD2 (6 bases). The CDR3 is 17 residues long. Deletions cut 6 bases from V and 1 base from J, with 22 bases between. The V gene's germline CDR1 is MNHEY and CDR2 SVGEGT. The DNA for the CDR3 is TGTGCCAGCAGCGCCTCTCCCCCCGGGACTGGGTCCTACGAGCAGTACTTC. Translation gives CASSASPPGTGSYEQYF.

This clonotype was seen a handful of times. The V gene is TRBV18, the J gene TRBJ2-5; D call uncertain. Trimming left V 0 bases short and J 5 bases short, with 13 bases between. Germline V gives CDR1 KGHSH, CDR2 LQKENI. The CDR3 totals 15 residues. CDR3 in DNA: TGTGCCAGCTCACCACCCACACCGGCAGTGGAGACCCAGTACTTC. Encoded protein: CASSPPTPAVETQYF. The full variable domain, with the rest looked up from reference TRBV18 and TRBJ2-5, is NAGVMQNPRHLVRRRGQEARLRCSPMKGHSHVYWYRQLPEEGLKFMVYLQKENIIDESGMPKERFSAEFPKEGPSILRIQQVVRGDSAAYFCASSPPTPAVETQYFGPGTRLLVL.

This clonotype was seen at least ten times. The J gene is TRBJ2-7, the V gene TRBV12-3 or TRBV12-4; D perhaps matches TRBD2 (6 bases). The CDR3 sequence is 13 residues long. V was pared by 8 bases and J by 5 bases, with 16 bases between. The CDR3 here is CASRDSYTDEQYF. The DNA for the CDR3 is TGTGCCAGCCGGGACTCCTACACCGACGAGCAGTACTTC.

This clonotype was recorded at least ten times. The chain uses TRBV7-8 and TRBJ2-1; 9 positions match TRBD2. The CDR3 extends over 16 amino acids. After removal of 5 bases from V and 4 bases from J, the junction contained 9 bases not matched to a gene. CDR1 SGHVS and CDR2 FQNEAQ come from the germline V gene. CDR3 region: CASSPSLAGLYNEQFF. CDR3 in DNA: TGTGCCAGCAGCCCATCCCTAGCGGGGTTATACAATGAGCAGTTCTTC.

This clonotype was seen many times. The chain is built from TRBV7-2 and TRBJ1-4; D is ambiguous. Germline values: CDR1 SGHTA, CDR2 FQGNSA. The CDR3 is 16 residues long. The ends were cut back, 0 bases at V and 3 bases at J, with 11 bases in the middle. The CDR3 here is CASSLAGKVSNEKLFF. CDR3 sequence (DNA): TGTGCCAGCAGCTTAGCAGGGAAGGTGTCTAATGAAAAACTGTTTTTT.

This clonotype was observed a few times. V is TRBV29-1 and J is TRBJ2-2; 11 bases line up with TRBD2. This CDR3 has 17 amino acids. CDR1 SQVTM and CDR2 ANQGSEA come from the germline V gene. With V trimmed by 0 bases and J by 2 bases, 5 bases remained unmatched. CDR3 sequence: CSVEDRGLAGNTGELFF. The CDR3 region has the DNA TGCAGCGTTGAAGATCGCGGACTAGCGGGCAACACCGGGGAGCTGTTTTTT.

This clonotype showed up many times. The chain couples TRBV5-4 to TRBJ2-4, with D possibly being TRBD1 (6 bases). The germline V and J ends were trimmed by 3 bases and 7 bases, with 17 bases remaining between them. Germline CDR1 and CDR2: SGHNT and YYREEE (reference sequence). This CDR3 is built from 15 residues. CDR3 amino acids: CASSSPDERGNIQYF. The CDR3 region has the DNA TGTGCCAGCAGCTCCCCGGACGAGAGGGGGAACATTCAGTACTTC.

Only a few counts were recorded for this clonotype. The rearrangement links TRBV23-1 to TRBJ2-2, with a weak D call TRBD1 (5 bases). TRBV23-1 is an ORF for which the function is uncertain. Between the trimmed V and J ends, which lost 2 bases and 4 bases, there was a span of 14 bases. The CDR3 contains 16 residues. CDR3 nucleotides: TGCGCCAGCAGTCAAAACAGGAGAGAATCCACCGGGGAGCTGTTTTTT. This translates into CASSQNRRESTGELFF.

This clonotype was seen ten or more times. The V and J genes are TRBV4-3 and TRBJ2-7; TRBD2 is a possible D gene (6 bases). The germline gives CDR1 LGHNA, CDR2 YSLEER. Deletions cut 0 bases from V and 3 bases from J, with 21 bases between. The CDR3 is 18 residues long. CDR3 amino acids: CASSQEGSSGSSDYEQYF. The CDR3 bases are TGCGCCAGCAGCCAAGAAGGGAGTTCCGGGAGTTCCGACTACGAGCAGTACTTC.